The following is a TCR beta chain sequence with its context. This sample is part of a study of cytomegalovirus exposure and HLA in healthy donors. Study-level information: The same platform was used for the approximately 120 validation repertoires as for the 666 first-cohort repertoires, as reported in a later analysis.

Some clones are missing from TCRdb's copy, which holds only in-frame ones; the method was immunoSEQ multiplex PCR. The repertoire has some 140,000 clones, roughly 84% of them found once; the top ten carry 2.1%. Trimming shortened V by 9 bases and J by 6 bases, and 20 bases separated the two germline ends. The CDR3 totals 14 residues. CDR1 is LNHDA, CDR2 SQIVND, per germline (reference sequence). The TCR sequence derives from a human donor in good health. V is TRBV19 and J is TRBJ1-1; D not resolved. The sample was PBMCs. The CDR3 region has the DNA TGTGCCAGCCGGTCTGATCCGTTGGACTCTGAAGCTTTCTTT. Translation: CASRSDPLDSEAFF.